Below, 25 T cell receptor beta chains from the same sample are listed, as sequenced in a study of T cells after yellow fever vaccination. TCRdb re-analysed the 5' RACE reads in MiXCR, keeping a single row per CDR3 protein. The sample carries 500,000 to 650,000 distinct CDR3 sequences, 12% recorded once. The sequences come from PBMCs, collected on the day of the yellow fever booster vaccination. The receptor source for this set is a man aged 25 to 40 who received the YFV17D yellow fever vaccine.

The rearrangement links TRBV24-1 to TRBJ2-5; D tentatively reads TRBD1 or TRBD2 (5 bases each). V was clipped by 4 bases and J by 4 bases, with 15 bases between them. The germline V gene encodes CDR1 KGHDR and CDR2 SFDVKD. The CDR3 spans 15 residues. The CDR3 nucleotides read TGTGCCACCAGTGACCCGGCCGGGGCCGGAGAGACCCAGTACTTC. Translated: CATSDPAGAGETQYF.

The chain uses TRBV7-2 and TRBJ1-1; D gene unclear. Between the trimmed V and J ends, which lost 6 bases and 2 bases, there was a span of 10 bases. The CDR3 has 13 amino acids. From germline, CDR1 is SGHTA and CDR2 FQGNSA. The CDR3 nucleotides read TGTGCCAGCAGAATACAGATAAACACTGAAGCTTTCTTT. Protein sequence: CASRIQINTEAFF.

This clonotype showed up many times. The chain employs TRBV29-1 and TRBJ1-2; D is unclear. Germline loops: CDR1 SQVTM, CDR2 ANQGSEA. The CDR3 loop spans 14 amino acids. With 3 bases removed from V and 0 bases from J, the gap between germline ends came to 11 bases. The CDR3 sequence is CSVDSALPNYGYTF. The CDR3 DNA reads TGCAGCGTTGATTCCGCCCTCCCTAACTATGGCTACACCTTC. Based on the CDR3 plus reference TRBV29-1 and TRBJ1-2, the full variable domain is SAVISQKPSRDICQRGTSLTIQCQVDSQVTMMFWYRQQPGQSLTLIATANQGSEATYESGFVIDKFPISRPNLTFSTLTVSNMSPEDSSIYLCSVDSALPNYGYTFGSGTRLTVV.

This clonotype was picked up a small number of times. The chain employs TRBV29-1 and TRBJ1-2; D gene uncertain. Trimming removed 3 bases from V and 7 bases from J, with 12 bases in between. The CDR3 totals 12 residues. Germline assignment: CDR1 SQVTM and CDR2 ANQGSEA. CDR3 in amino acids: CSVDIIRAGYTF. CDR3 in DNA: TGCAGCGTTGATATTATCCGGGCTGGCTACACCTTC.

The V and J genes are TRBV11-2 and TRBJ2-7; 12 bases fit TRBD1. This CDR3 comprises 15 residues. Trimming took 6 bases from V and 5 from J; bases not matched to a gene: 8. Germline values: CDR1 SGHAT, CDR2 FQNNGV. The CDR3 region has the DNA TGTGCCAGCAGTATTATGGGGACAGGGGGCAACGAGCAGTACTTC. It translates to CASSIMGTGGNEQYF.

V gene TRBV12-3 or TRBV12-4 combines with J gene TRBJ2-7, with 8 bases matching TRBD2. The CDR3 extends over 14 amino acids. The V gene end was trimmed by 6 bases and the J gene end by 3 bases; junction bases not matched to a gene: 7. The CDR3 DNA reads TGTGCCAGCAGACCCAGCGGGAGCGACTACGAGCAGTACTTC. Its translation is CASRPSGSDYEQYF.

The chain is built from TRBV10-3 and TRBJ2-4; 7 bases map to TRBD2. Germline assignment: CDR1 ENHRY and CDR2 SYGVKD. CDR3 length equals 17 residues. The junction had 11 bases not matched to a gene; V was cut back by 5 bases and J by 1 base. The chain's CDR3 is CAISPGEGRRAKNIQYF. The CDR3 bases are TGTGCCATCAGTCCGGGGGAGGGGAGAAGGGCCAAAAACATTCAGTACTTC.

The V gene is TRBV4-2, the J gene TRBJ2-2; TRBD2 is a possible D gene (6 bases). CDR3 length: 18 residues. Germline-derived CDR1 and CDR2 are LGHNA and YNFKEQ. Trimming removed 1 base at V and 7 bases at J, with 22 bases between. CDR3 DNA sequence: TGTGCCAGCAGCCAAGGAGTCGGGAGAGGCCAGTTAATCGGGGAGCTGTTTTTT. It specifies CASSQGVGRGQLIGELFF.

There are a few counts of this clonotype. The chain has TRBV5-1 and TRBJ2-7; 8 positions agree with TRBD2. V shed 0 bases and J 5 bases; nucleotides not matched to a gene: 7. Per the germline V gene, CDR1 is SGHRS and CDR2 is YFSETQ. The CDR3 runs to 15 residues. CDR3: CASSLAGTSLDEQYF. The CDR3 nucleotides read TGCGCCAGCAGCTTGGCCGGGACTAGTTTGGACGAGCAGTACTTC.

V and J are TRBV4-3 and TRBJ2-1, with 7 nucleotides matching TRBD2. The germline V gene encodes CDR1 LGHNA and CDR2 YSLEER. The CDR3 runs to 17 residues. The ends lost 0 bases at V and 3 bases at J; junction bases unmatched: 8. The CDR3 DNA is TGCGCCAGCAGCCAAGACTTGTCTAGCGGTTACTACAATGAGCAGTTCTTC. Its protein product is CASSQDLSSGYYNEQFF.

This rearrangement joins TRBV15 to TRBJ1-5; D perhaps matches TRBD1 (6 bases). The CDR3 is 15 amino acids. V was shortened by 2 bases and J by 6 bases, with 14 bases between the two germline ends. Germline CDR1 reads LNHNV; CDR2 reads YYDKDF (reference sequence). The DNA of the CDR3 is TGTGCCACCAGCAGACCAGGGGCGTCCGGTCAGCCCCAGCATTTT. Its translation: CATSRPGASGQPQHF. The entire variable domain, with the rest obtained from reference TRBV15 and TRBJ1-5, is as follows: DAMVIQNPRYQVTQFGKPVTLSCSQTLNHNVMYWYQQKSSQAPKLLFHYYDKDFNNEADTPDNFQSRRPNTSFCFLDIRSPGLGDTAMYLCATSRPGASGQPQHFGDGTRLSIL.

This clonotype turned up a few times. CDR3 bases: TGCGCCAGCAGCTTTACAATCGAAGAGACCCAGTACTTC. Its protein is CASSFTIEETQYF. The rearrangement links TRBV5-1 to TRBJ2-5; D call uncertain. CDR1 is SGHRS, CDR2 YFSETQ, per germline. The V end was cut by 2 bases, the J end by 3 bases, with 8 bases between. The CDR3 contains 13 residues.

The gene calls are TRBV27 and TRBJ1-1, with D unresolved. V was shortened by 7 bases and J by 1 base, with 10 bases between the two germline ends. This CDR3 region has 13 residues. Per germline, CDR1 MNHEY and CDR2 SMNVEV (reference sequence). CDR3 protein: CASTSRQNTEAFF. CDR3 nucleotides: TGTGCCAGCACTTCGAGACAGAACACTGAAGCTTTCTTT.

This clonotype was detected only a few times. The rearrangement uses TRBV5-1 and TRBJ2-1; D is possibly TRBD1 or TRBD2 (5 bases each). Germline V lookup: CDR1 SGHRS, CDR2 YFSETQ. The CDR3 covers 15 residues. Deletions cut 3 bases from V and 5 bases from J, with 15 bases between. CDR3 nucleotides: TGCGCCAGCAGCTACAGGACTGCCCCAAACAATGAGCAGTTCTTC. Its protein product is CASSYRTAPNNEQFF.

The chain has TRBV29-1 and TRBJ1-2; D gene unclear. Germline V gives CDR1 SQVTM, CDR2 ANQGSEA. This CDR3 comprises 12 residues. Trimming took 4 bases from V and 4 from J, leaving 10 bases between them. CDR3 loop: CSVATRRYGYTF. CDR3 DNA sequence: TGCAGCGTTGCTACCAGGCGCTATGGCTACACCTTC.

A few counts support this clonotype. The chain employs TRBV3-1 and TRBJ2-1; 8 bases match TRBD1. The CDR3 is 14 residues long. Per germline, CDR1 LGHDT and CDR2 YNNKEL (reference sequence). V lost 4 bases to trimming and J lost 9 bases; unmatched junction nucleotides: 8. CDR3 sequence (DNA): TGTGCCAGCAGCCTGCGGACAGGGAGAGGTGAGCAGTTCTTC. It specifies CASSLRTGRGEQFF.

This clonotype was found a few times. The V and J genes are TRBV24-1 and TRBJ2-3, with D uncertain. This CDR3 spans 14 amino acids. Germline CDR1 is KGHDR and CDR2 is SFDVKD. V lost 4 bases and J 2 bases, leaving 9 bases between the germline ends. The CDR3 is CATSETATTDTQYF. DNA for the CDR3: TGTGCCACCAGTGAGACGGCCACCACAGATACGCAGTATTTT.

The DNA of the CDR3 is TGCAGCGTTAAAAGGACGGTGACGAACACTGAAGCTTTCTTT. It encodes CSVKRTVTNTEAFF. The chain joins TRBV29-1 to TRBJ1-1; no definite D call. In germline, CDR1 is SQVTM, CDR2 ANQGSEA. Trimming took 5 bases from V and 1 from J, leaving 14 bases between them. The CDR3 runs to 14 residues.

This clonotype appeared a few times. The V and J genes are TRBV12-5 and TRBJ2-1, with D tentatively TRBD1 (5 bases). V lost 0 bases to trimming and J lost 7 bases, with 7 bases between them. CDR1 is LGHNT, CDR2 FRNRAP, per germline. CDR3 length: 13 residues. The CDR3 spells CASGLVGVNEQFF. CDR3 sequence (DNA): TGTGCTAGTGGTTTGGTAGGGGTTAATGAGCAGTTCTTC.

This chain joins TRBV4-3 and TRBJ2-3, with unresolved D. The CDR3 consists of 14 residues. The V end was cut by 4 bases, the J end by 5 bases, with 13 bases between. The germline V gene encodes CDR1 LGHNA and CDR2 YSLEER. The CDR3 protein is CASSPNSNQDTQYF. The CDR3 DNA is TGCGCCAGCAGCCCTAATTCCAACCAAGATACGCAGTATTTT.

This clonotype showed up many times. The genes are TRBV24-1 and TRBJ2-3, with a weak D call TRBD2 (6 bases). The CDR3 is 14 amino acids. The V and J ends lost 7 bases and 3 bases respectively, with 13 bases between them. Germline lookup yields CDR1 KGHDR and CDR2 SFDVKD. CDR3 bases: TGTGCCACCAGCCACGGGAGAGCTACAGATACGCAGTATTTT. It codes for CATSHGRATDTQYF.

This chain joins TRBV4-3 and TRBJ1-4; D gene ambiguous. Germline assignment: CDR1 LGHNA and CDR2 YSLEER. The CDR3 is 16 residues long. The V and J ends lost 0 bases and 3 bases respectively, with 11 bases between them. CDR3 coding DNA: TGCGCCAGCAGCCAAGAGTTATTTGGTCCTAATGAAAAACTGTTTTTT. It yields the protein CASSQELFGPNEKLFF.

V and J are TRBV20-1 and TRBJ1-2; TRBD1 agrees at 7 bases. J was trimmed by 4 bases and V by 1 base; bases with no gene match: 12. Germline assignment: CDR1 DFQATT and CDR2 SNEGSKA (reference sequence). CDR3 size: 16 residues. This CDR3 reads CSARGGDREAGYGYTF. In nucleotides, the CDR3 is TGCAGTGCTAGAGGCGGAGACAGGGAGGCTGGCTATGGCTACACCTTC.

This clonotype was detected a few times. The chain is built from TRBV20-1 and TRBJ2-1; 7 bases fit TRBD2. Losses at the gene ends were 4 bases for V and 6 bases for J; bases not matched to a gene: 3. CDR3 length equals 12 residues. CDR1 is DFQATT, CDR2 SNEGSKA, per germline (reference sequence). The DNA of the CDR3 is TGCAGTGCTATGCGACTAGCCAATGAGCAGTTCTTC. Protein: CSAMRLANEQFF.

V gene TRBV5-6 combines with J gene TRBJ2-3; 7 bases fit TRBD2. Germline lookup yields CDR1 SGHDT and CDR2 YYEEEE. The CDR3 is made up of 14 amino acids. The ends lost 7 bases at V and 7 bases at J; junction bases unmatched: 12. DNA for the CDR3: TGTGCCAGCCTCGTCGCGGGAGCGGTAAATACGCAGTATTTT. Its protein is CASLVAGAVNTQYF.